The clone carrying this T cell receptor (beta chain) was seen a handful of times. Its antigen remains unidentified. CDR1 and CDR2 (germline): LNHDA, SQIVND (reference sequence). V dropped 5 bases and J dropped 0 bases, with 10 bases sitting between them. The CDR3 sequence is 14 residues long. HTBI primers from iRepertoire and Arm-PCR of CDR3 regions yielded the TCR beta libraries. TCRdb reprocessed the multiplex PCR reads via MiXCR and lists one record per CDR3 protein. The repertoire holds approximately 290,000 distinct CDR3 sequences, with more than 20% as singletons. The data stem from a study of regulatory T cells in long-lasting Graves disease. The time point denotes: persistent/refractory GD, antithyroid drugs over 5 years with positive TRAb. From RNA extracted from PBMCs, the TCR library was made. American Thyroid Association guidelines defined Graves' disease diagnosis. Overall study results and limits: In persistent patients, shared public clonotypes (roughly 2,800) outnumbered those in new patients (around 1,000). Among samples with persistent disease, TRBV28, TRBJ1-2 and TRBJ2-5 were favored. Thyroid tissue was not sampled; only peripheral blood was.

This sequence joins TRBV19 and TRBJ1-1; D uncertain. The clonotype was recovered from a female donor with Graves disease. The input for sequencing was peripheral blood mononuclear cells (PBMCs), taken when the disease was refractory, from a patient treated with antithyroid drugs. The CDR3 sequence is CASSLVRMNTEAFF. CDR3 in DNA: TGTGCCAGTAGTTTGGTCAGGATGAACACTGAAGCTTTCTTT.